These T cell receptor beta chains were read from a single sample in a study of blood T cell repertoires in COVID-19. Sequencing was performed with immunoSEQ multiplex PCR; in TCRdb, only in-frame clones are kept and a portion is missing. The sample has over 110,000 clones; 84% are singletons. Material: PBMCs or T cells enriched from blood (not recorded which). Receptors originate from a man between 50 and 59 years old in a cohort exposed to, infected with or recovered from COVID-19 (not recorded which). The CDR3 runs from the conserved cysteine through the conserved F or W. A D gene is named only where the DNA matches it firmly. Clone size is shown for a subset of rows, as once, few, many or a class of expanded clone.

CDR3aa: CASKQGATNEKLFF; CDR3nt: TGTGCCAGCAAGCAGGGGGCAACTAATGAAAAACTGTTTTTT; v_gene: TRBV7-9; d_gene: TRBD1; abundance: .; j_gene: TRBJ1-4
CDR3aa: CASSTTGGAETQYF; CDR3nt: TGTGCCAGCAGCACGACAGGGGGCGCGGAGACCCAGTACTTC; v_gene: TRBV7-3; d_gene: TRBD1; abundance: .; j_gene: TRBJ2-5
CDR3aa: CASTSGGSGANVLTF; CDR3nt: TGTGCCAGCACCTCGGGGGGCTCTGGGGCCAACGTCCTGACTTTC; v_gene: TRBV5-4; d_gene: TRBD2; abundance: .; j_gene: TRBJ2-6
CDR3aa: CASSHVRADYGYTF; CDR3nt: TGTGCCAGCAGCCACGTGAGGGCCGACTATGGCTACACCTTC; v_gene: TRBV27; d_gene: .; abundance: .; j_gene: TRBJ1-2
CDR3aa: CASSGLDSFTDTQYF; CDR3nt: TGTGCCAGCAGTGGTCTTGACAGCTTCACAGATACGCAGTATTTT; v_gene: TRBV6-6; d_gene: .; abundance: .; j_gene: TRBJ2-3
CDR3aa: CASNGGGTSGRLGVHEQYF; CDR3nt: TGTGCCAGCAATGGTGGCGGGACTAGCGGGAGGTTGGGGGTCCACGAGCAGTACTTC; v_gene: TRBV28; d_gene: TRBD2; abundance: .; j_gene: TRBJ2-7
CDR3aa: CASSSQGGGNTIYF; CDR3nt: TGTGCCAGCAGCTCTCAGGGTGGGGGAAACACCATATATTTT; v_gene: TRBV7-2; d_gene: .; abundance: .; j_gene: TRBJ1-3
CDR3aa: CASSLGQGGQETQYF; CDR3nt: TGCGCCAGCAGCTTGGGACAGGGGGGCCAAGAGACCCAGTACTTC; v_gene: TRBV5-1; d_gene: TRBD1; abundance: .; j_gene: TRBJ2-5
CDR3aa: CASGGGLYYEQYF; CDR3nt: TGTGCCAGCGGCGGTGGGTTGTATTACGAGCAGTACTTC; v_gene: TRBV6-5; d_gene: .; abundance: .; j_gene: TRBJ2-7
CDR3aa: CASSLLAGGYNEQFF; CDR3nt: TGTGCCAGCAGCTTGCTAGCGGGAGGATACAATGAGCAGTTCTTC; v_gene: TRBV5-6; d_gene: TRBD2; abundance: .; j_gene: TRBJ2-1
CDR3aa: CASSARTIQPYEQYF; CDR3nt: TGTGCCAGCAGTGCTAGAACCATTCAACCCTACGAGCAGTACTTC; v_gene: TRBV5-4; d_gene: .; abundance: once; j_gene: TRBJ2-7
CDR3aa: CASSPPGQGTYEQYF; CDR3nt: TGTGCCAGCTCTCCACCGGGACAGGGAACGTACGAGCAGTACTTC; v_gene: TRBV28; d_gene: TRBD1; abundance: .; j_gene: TRBJ2-7
CDR3aa: CASSVTGKSNQPQHF; CDR3nt: TGTGCCAGCAGCGTGACAGGGAAGAGCAATCAGCCCCAGCATTTT; v_gene: TRBV9; d_gene: TRBD1; abundance: .; j_gene: TRBJ1-5
CDR3aa: CASSQDGGGSTDTQYF; CDR3nt: TGCGCCAGCAGCCAAGATGGAGGCGGCAGCACAGATACGCAGTATTTT; v_gene: TRBV4-1; d_gene: .; abundance: .; j_gene: TRBJ2-3
CDR3aa: CAISGLLALEQYF; CDR3nt: TGTGCCATCAGTGGGTTGCTAGCCCTCGAGCAGTACTTC; v_gene: TRBV10-3; d_gene: .; abundance: .; j_gene: TRBJ2-7
CDR3aa: CAWSEGDSNQPQHF; CDR3nt: TGTGCCTGGAGTGAAGGGGATAGCAATCAGCCCCAGCATTTT; v_gene: TRBV30; d_gene: .; abundance: .; j_gene: TRBJ1-5
CDR3aa: CATSEGDYPYNEQFF; CDR3nt: TGTGCCACCAGTGAAGGGGACTACCCTTACAATGAGCAGTTCTTC; v_gene: TRBV24-1; d_gene: TRBD2; abundance: .; j_gene: TRBJ2-1
CDR3aa: CASSDTGLIRDTQYF; CDR3nt: TGTGCCAGCAGTGATACAGGGTTAATCAGAGATACGCAGTATTTT; v_gene: TRBV2; d_gene: .; abundance: .; j_gene: TRBJ2-3
CDR3aa: CSVVPSGAYEQYF; CDR3nt: TGCAGCGTTGTCCCTAGCGGGGCCTACGAGCAGTACTTC; v_gene: TRBV29-1; d_gene: TRBD2; abundance: .; j_gene: TRBJ2-7
CDR3aa: CAFRGEGNFNEQFF; CDR3nt: TGTGCCTTCCGGGGGGAAGGGAACTTCAATGAGCAGTTCTTC; v_gene: TRBV5-4; d_gene: TRBD2; abundance: .; j_gene: TRBJ2-1
CDR3aa: CASSSGTSVSYEQYF; CDR3nt: TGTGCCAGTAGTTCTGGGACTAGCGTCTCCTACGAGCAGTACTTC; v_gene: TRBV19; d_gene: TRBD2; abundance: .; j_gene: TRBJ2-7
CDR3aa: CASSLFQGVPYEQYF; CDR3nt: TGTGCCAGCAGTTTATTCCAGGGGGTCCCCTACGAGCAGTACTTC; v_gene: TRBV27; d_gene: TRBD1; abundance: .; j_gene: TRBJ2-7
CDR3aa: CASSVAAGSYEQYF; CDR3nt: TGTGCCAGCAGCGTAGCTGCAGGAAGCTACGAGCAGTACTTC; v_gene: TRBV9; d_gene: .; abundance: .; j_gene: TRBJ2-7
CDR3aa: CASSLAPTSRDYGYTF; CDR3nt: TGTGCCAGCAGCTTAGCGCCTACCAGCAGGGACTATGGCTACACCTTC; v_gene: TRBV11-2; d_gene: .; abundance: once; j_gene: TRBJ1-2
CDR3aa: CASRQRSYTGELFF; CDR3nt: TGTGCCAGCAGACAACGGAGTTACACCGGGGAGCTGTTTTTT; v_gene: TRBV7-2; d_gene: .; abundance: .; j_gene: TRBJ2-2
CDR3aa: CATENTGELFF; CDR3nt: TGTGCCACAGAGAACACCGGGGAGCTGTTTTTT; v_gene: TRBV3-1/TRBV3-2; d_gene: .; abundance: few; j_gene: TRBJ2-2
CDR3aa: CSVEGTGTGGGNEQFF; CDR3nt: TGCAGCGTTGAGGGAACCGGGACAGGGGGCGGGAATGAGCAGTTCTTC; v_gene: TRBV29-1; d_gene: TRBD1; abundance: .; j_gene: TRBJ2-1
CDR3aa: CASSVAGGTYEQYF; CDR3nt: TGTGCCAGCAGCGTAGCCGGGGGTACCTACGAGCAGTACTTC; v_gene: TRBV9; d_gene: .; abundance: .; j_gene: TRBJ2-7
CDR3aa: CASSFVTSGTSNYNNEQFF; CDR3nt: TGCGCCAGCAGCTTTGTTACTAGCGGGACATCCAACTATAACAATGAGCAGTTCTTC; v_gene: TRBV5-1; d_gene: TRBD2; abundance: .; j_gene: TRBJ2-1
CDR3aa: CASIPLGSPANTGELFF; CDR3nt: TGTGCCAGCATCCCCCTAGGGAGCCCCGCGAACACCGGGGAGCTGTTTTTT; v_gene: TRBV2; d_gene: .; abundance: few; j_gene: TRBJ2-2
CDR3aa: CASIRRGPGGYEQFF; CDR3nt: TGTGCCAGTATTCGGCGGGGGCCAGGCGGGTATGAGCAGTTCTTC; v_gene: TRBV19; d_gene: .; abundance: .; j_gene: TRBJ2-1
CDR3aa: CASAVIRYAHSPLHF; CDR3nt: TGTGCCAGCGCCGTCATCAGGTATGCCCATTCACCCCTCCACTTT; v_gene: TRBV28; d_gene: .; abundance: .; j_gene: TRBJ1-6
CDR3aa: CASSRGTGDLRSNQPQHF; CDR3nt: TGTGCCAGCAGCCGCGGGACAGGGGACCTTCGAAGCAATCAGCCCCAGCATTTT; v_gene: TRBV7-9; d_gene: TRBD1; abundance: once; j_gene: TRBJ1-5
CDR3aa: CASSYAGAVTEAFF; CDR3nt: TGTGCCAGCAGTTACGCGGGGGCAGTCACTGAAGCTTTCTTT; v_gene: TRBV6-5; d_gene: .; abundance: .; j_gene: TRBJ1-1
CDR3aa: CASSFGGSGYTF; CDR3nt: TGTGCCAGCAGTTTTGGAGGGTCCGGCTACACCTTC; v_gene: TRBV12-3/TRBV12-4; d_gene: .; abundance: .; j_gene: TRBJ1-2
CDR3aa: CAISTAGAYEQYF; CDR3nt: TGTGCCATCAGCACAGCGGGAGCCTACGAGCAGTACTTC; v_gene: TRBV10-3; d_gene: TRBD2; abundance: .; j_gene: TRBJ2-7
CDR3aa: CAISATSKETQYF; CDR3nt: TGTGCCATCAGTGCGACTAGTAAAGAGACCCAGTACTTC; v_gene: TRBV10-3; d_gene: .; abundance: .; j_gene: TRBJ2-5
CDR3aa: CASSPGTGTYEQYF; CDR3nt: TGTGCCAGCAGCCCCGGGACAGGAACCTACGAGCAGTACTTC; v_gene: TRBV13; d_gene: TRBD1; abundance: .; j_gene: TRBJ2-7
CDR3aa: CASSQALLPTLSNSGANVLTF; CDR3nt: TGTGCCAGCAGCCAAGCCCTCCTTCCGACACTCTCGAACTCTGGGGCCAACGTCCTGACTTTC; v_gene: TRBV3-1/TRBV3-2; d_gene: .; abundance: .; j_gene: TRBJ2-6
CDR3aa: CASTTYNEQFF; CDR3nt: TGTGCCAGCACCACCTACAATGAGCAGTTCTTC; v_gene: TRBV28; d_gene: .; abundance: .; j_gene: TRBJ2-1
CDR3aa: CASSKGMVEKLFF; CDR3nt: TGTGCCAGTAGTAAGGGGATGGTCGAAAAACTGTTTTTT; v_gene: TRBV19; d_gene: .; abundance: .; j_gene: TRBJ1-4
CDR3aa: CASSPQVANYGYTF; CDR3nt: TGTGCCAGCAGCCCACAGGTAGCTAACTATGGCTACACCTTC; v_gene: TRBV2; d_gene: .; abundance: few; j_gene: TRBJ1-2
CDR3aa: CASINSAVGEQYF; CDR3nt: TGTGCCAGCATTAACTCCGCCGTCGGTGAGCAGTACTTC; v_gene: TRBV28; d_gene: .; abundance: .; j_gene: TRBJ2-7